One TCR beta chain is described in this entry. This specimen comes from a study of CD8 T cells in Susac syndrome. Per germline, CDR1 MNHNS and CDR2 SASEGT. The CDR3 loop spans 17 amino acids. V lost 1 base and J 9 bases, leaving 22 bases between the germline ends. Sequencing of TCR beta was performed on blood CD8+ T cells and on blood CD4+ T cells. The multiple sclerosis controls were treatment-naive patients affected by stable or active relapsing-remitting disease. FACS was used to enrich TEMRA cells, whereas the CD8+ and CD4+ T cells were obtained by negative isolation. When the RNA was reverse transcribed, random hexamers were used with an input of roughly 0.5 to 1 ug. TCRdb analysed the immunoSEQ multiplex PCR reads with MiXCR anew, one entry per CDR3 protein. The sample lists roughly 130,000 distinct CDR3 sequences, roughly 94% occurring once.

The sequence was obtained from a human donor with multiple sclerosis. The specimen sequenced was CD4+ T cells from PBMCs. The chain joins TRBV6-1 to TRBJ2-1; D is perhaps TRBD1 (7 bases). The CDR3 coding sequence is TGTGCCAGCAGTGAAGGTTTTAGTTACAGGGGAGCGGGTGAGCAGTTCTTC. This gives the protein CASSEGFSYRGAGEQFF.